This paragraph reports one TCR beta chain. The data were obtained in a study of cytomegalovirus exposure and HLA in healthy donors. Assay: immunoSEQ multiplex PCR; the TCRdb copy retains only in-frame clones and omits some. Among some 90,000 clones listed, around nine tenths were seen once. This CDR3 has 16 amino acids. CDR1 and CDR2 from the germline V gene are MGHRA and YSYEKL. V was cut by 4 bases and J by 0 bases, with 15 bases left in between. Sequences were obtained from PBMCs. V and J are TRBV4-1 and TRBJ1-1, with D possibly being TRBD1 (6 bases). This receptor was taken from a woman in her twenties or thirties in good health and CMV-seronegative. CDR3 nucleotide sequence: TGCGCCAGCAGCCTCCAGGGGATAGGAATGAACACTGAAGCTTTCTTT. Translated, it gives CASSLQGIGMNTEAFF.